This T cell receptor beta chain was found in a study of T cells after somatic rescue of genetic block. Some clones are missing from TCRdb's copy, which holds only in-frame ones; the method was immunoSEQ multiplex PCR. Of roughly 71,000 clones in the sample, roughly 88% were seen once. The ends lost 6 bases at V and 8 bases at J; junction bases unmatched: 11. This CDR3 contains 15 residues. Germline assignment: CDR1 LNHDA and CDR2 SQIVND (reference sequence). The sequence was obtained from a man between 25 and 39 years old. The chain is built from TRBV19 and TRBJ2-1, with 9 bases identical to TRBD2. Sequences were obtained from peripheral blood mononuclear cells (PBMCs). The CDR3 DNA is TGTGCCAGTAGGACTAGCGGTCCCGGGAGGGATGAGCAGTTCTTC. Translation: CASRTSGPGRDEQFF.